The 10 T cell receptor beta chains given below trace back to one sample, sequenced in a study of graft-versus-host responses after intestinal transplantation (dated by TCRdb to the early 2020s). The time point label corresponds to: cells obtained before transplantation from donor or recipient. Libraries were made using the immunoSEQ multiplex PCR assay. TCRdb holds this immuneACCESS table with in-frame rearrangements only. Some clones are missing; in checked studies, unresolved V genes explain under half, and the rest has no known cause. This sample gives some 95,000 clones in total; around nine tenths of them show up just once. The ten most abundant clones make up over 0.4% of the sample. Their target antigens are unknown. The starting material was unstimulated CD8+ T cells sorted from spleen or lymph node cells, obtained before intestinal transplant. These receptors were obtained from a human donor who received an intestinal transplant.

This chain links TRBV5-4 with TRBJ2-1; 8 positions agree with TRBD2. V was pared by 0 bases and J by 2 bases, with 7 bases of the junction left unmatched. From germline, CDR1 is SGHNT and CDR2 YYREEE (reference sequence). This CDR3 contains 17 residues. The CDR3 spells CASSLEILTSAYNEQFF. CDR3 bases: TGTGCCAGCAGCTTGGAGATACTGACTAGCGCCTACAATGAGCAGTTCTTC. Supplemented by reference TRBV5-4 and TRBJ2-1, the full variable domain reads ETGVTQSPTHLIKTRGQQVTLRCSSQSGHNTVSWYQQALGQGPQFIFQYYREEENGRGNFPPRFSGLQFPNYSSELNVNALELDDSALYLCASSLEILTSAYNEQFFGPGTRLTVL.

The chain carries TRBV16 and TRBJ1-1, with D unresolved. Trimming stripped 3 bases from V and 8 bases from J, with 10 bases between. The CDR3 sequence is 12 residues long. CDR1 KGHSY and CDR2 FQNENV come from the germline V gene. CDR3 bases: TGTGCCAGCAGCCAGATGGGCTCGGAAGCTTTCTTT. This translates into CASSQMGSEAFF.

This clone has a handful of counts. CDR3: CASSYNRESEQYF. The CDR3 DNA follows: TGTGCCAGCAGTTATAACAGGGAGAGCGAGCAGTACTTC. This sequence joins TRBV6-5 and TRBJ2-7, with D perhaps TRBD1 (6 bases). The CDR3 spans 13 residues. The V gene's germline CDR1 is MNHEY and CDR2 SVGAGI. V lost 3 bases, J lost 6 bases, and 12 bases lay in between.

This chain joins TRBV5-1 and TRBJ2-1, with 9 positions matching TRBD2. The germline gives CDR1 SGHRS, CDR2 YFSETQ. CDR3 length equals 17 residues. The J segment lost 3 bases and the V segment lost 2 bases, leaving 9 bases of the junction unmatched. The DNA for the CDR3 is TGCGCCAGCAGCTTTTTCCTTAGCGGGGGATACTACAATGAGCAGTTCTTC. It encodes CASSFFLSGGYYNEQFF.

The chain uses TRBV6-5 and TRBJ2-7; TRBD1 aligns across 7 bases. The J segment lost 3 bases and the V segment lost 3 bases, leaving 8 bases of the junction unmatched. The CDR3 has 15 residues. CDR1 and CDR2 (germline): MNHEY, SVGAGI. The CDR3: CASSYDRDSFYEQYF. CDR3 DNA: TGTGCCAGCAGTTATGACCGGGACAGTTTCTACGAGCAGTACTTC.

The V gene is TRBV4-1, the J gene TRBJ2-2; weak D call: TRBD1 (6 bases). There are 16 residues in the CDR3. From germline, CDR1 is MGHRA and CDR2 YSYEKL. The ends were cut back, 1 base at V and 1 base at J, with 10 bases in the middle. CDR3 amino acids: CASSQVGTQNTGELFF. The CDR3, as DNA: TGCGCCAGCAGCCAAGTAGGGACACAGAACACCGGGGAGCTGTTTTTT.

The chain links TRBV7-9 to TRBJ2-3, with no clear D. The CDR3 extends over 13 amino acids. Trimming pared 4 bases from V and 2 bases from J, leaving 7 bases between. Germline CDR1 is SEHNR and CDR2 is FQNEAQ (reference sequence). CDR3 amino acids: CASSSRDTDTQYF. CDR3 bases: TGTGCCAGCAGCTCCCGAGACACAGATACGCAGTATTTT. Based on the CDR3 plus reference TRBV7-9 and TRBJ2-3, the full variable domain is DTGVSQNPRHKITKRGQNVTFRCDPISEHNRLYWYRQTLGQGPEFLTYFQNEAQLEKSRLLSDRFSAERPKGSFSTLEIQRTEQGDSAMYLCASSSRDTDTQYFGPGTRLTVL.

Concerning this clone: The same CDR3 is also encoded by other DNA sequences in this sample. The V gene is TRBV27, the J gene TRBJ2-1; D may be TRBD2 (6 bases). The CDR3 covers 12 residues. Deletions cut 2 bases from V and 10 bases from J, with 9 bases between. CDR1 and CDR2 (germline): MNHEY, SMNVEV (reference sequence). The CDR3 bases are TGTGCCAGCAGTTTAGGAGGGAACGAGCAGTTCTTC. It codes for CASSLGGNEQFF.

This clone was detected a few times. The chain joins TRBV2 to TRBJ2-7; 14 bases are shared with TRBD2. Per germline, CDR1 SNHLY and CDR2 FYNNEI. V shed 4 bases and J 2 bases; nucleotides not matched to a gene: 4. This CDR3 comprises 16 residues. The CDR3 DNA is TGTGCCAGCAGTGGGACTAGCGGGAGGTCCCCCTACGAGCAGTACTTC. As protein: CASSGTSGRSPYEQYF.

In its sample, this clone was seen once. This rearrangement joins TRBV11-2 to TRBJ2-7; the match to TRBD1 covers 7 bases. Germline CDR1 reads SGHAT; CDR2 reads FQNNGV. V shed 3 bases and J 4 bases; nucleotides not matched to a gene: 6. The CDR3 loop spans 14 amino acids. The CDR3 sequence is CASSLGRGSYEQYF. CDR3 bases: TGTGCCAGCAGCTTGGGCAGGGGGTCGTACGAGCAGTACTTC.